These 2 T cell receptor beta chains were sequenced from one sample in a study of control samples from healthy donors and cancer patients (dated by TCRdb to 2018 to 2021). The library was produced with the immunoSEQ multiplex PCR assay. TCRdb took over this immuneACCESS table, retaining in-frame rearrangements with V and J assigned. Such tables are incomplete; in checked studies, under half of the missing clones stem from an unresolved V gene, and the remainder is unexplained. The sample table contains under 200,000 clones; only one count was recorded for just over 90% of them. Clones ranked in the top ten supply over 4% of the sample. Sequenced: blood. The receptors stem from a woman in her sixties or seventies in good health.

V is TRBV3-1 (or the pseudogene TRBV3-2) and J is TRBJ1-5; tentative D call: TRBD1 (5 bases). The CDR3 is 16 amino acids. V lost 4 bases and J 1 base, leaving 14 bases between the germline ends. The germline V gene has CDR1 LGHDT and CDR2 YNNKEL (reference sequence). CDR3: CASSPDSLPSNQPQHF. CDR3 nucleotide sequence: TGTGCCAGCAGCCCCGACAGTCTCCCGAGCAATCAGCCCCAGCATTTT.

The rearrangement joins TRBV5-1 to TRBJ2-2, with 14 bases matching TRBD2. CDR1 and CDR2 (germline): SGHRS, YFSETQ. This CDR3 has 16 residues. The V segment lost 4 bases and the J segment 6 bases; nucleotides outside the gene matches: 5. CDR3 loop: CASSETSGGAAGELFF. The DNA of the CDR3 is TGCGCCAGCAGCGAGACTAGCGGGGGGGCCGCCGGGGAGCTGTTTTTT. The whole variable domain, remainder taken from reference TRBV5-1 and TRBJ2-2, is KAGVTQTPRYLIKTRGQQVTLSCSPISGHRSVSWYQQTPGQGLQFLFEYFSETQRNKGNFPGRFSGRQFSNSRSEMNVSTLELGDSALYLCASSETSGGAAGELFFGEGSRLTVL.